These 27 T cell receptor beta chains came from one sample sequenced in a study of neoadjuvant anti-PD-1 for oral cavity cancer. Clones were sequenced by immunoSEQ multiplex PCR, and TCRdb holds only the in-frame ones, with some missing. The data hold 40,000 or so clones, with approximately 40% observed a single time. Time point: after neoadjuvant nivolumab, at surgical resection. The source was tumor tissue, collected after nivolumab (anti-PD-1) treatment. These receptors all stem from a person aged 35-79 years with oral cavity squamous cell carcinoma.

In nucleotides, the CDR3 is TGCGCCAGCAGCCCCGGACGGAATAATGAGCAGTTCTTC. It encodes CASSPGRNNEQFF. V usage is TRBV5-1 and J usage is TRBJ2-1; unclear D gene. Per the germline V gene, CDR1 is SGHRS and CDR2 is YFSETQ. V was clipped by 4 bases and J by 7 bases, with 12 bases between them. The CDR3 is 13 residues long.

This clone appeared a few times. The rearrangement joins TRBV28 to TRBJ2-6; 8 bases fit TRBD1. The CDR3 spans 16 residues. The germline V gene encodes CDR1 MDHEN and CDR2 SYDVKM. Trimming at V came to 4 bases and at J to 0 bases, leaving 2 bases not matched to a gene. The CDR3 DNA sequence: TGTGCCAGCAGTTCGACAGGGGACTCTGGGGCCAACGTCCTGACTTTC. It is translated as CASSSTGDSGANVLTF.

This chain connects TRBV29-1 to TRBJ1-1; no reliable D call. The germline V gene has CDR1 SQVTM and CDR2 ANQGSEA. The CDR3 has 10 residues. V was pared by 3 bases and J by 7 bases, with 6 bases between. This CDR3 reads CSVERVEAFF. The CDR3, as DNA: TGCAGCGTTGAGCGAGTTGAAGCTTTCTTT.

This rearrangement joins TRBV5-1 to TRBJ1-6; possibly TRBD1 for D (5 bases). Germline values: CDR1 SGHRS, CDR2 YFSETQ. The CDR3 has 16 amino acids. Trimming pared 5 bases from V and 0 bases from J, leaving 12 bases between. DNA of the CDR3: TGCGCCAGCAGGGATTTAGACAGCTCCTATAATTCACCCCTCCACTTT. Its protein product is CASRDLDSSYNSPLHF.

The table lists this clone with many counts. The rearrangement uses TRBV7-3 and TRBJ1-2, with a tentative D call TRBD1 (5 bases). The germline V gene encodes CDR1 SGHTA and CDR2 FQGTGA. The CDR3 has 15 residues. V shed 0 bases and J shed 5 bases, with 13 bases lying between them. Here the CDR3 DNA reads TGTGCCAGCAGCTTAACAAGGGGAGAGGTTTATGGCTACACCTTC. It encodes CASSLTRGEVYGYTF.

This chain joins TRBV7-2 and TRBJ2-2; TRBD2 matches at 8 bases. The length of the CDR3 is 16 residues. Germline CDR1 and CDR2: SGHTA and FQGNSA. Losses at the gene ends were 4 bases for V and 6 bases for J; bases not matched to a gene: 10. The CDR3, as DNA: TGTGCCAGCAGCTCCCGCCAGCGGGAGTTACCCGGGGAGCTGTTTTTT. Amino acids: CASSSRQRELPGELFF.

This clone was observed at least ten times. The chain is built from TRBV7-9 and TRBJ2-2; D gene unclear. With 6 bases removed from V and 4 bases from J, the gap between germline ends came to 15 bases. CDR1 is SEHNR, CDR2 FQNEAQ, per germline (reference sequence). The CDR3 has 15 residues. This CDR3 is CASRPKGSVTGELFF. The DNA of the CDR3 is TGTGCCAGCAGGCCGAAAGGGTCGGTCACCGGGGAGCTGTTTTTT.

The genes are TRBV27 and TRBJ2-5; a weak D match, TRBD1 (6 bases). V lost 4 bases, J lost 5 bases, and 11 bases lay in between. Germline V lookup: CDR1 MNHEY, CDR2 SMNVEV (reference sequence). CDR3 length equals 13 residues. The CDR3 coding sequence is TGTGCCAGCAGTTCCAGGGGTGGGGAGACCCAGTACTTC. Its translation: CASSSRGGETQYF.

In its sample, this clone was seen many times. Compared with germline, one end of the junction differs, possibly owing to a read error. This chain connects TRBV7-7 to TRBJ2-3; 13 bases align to TRBD2. This CDR3 has 16 residues. Germline values: CDR1 SSHAT, CDR2 FNYEAQ (reference sequence). CDR3: CASSLGTSGGTDTQYF. The CDR3 nucleotides are TGTGCTAGCAGCTTAGGGACTAGCGGGGGCACAGATACGCAGTATTTT.

This chain connects TRBV10-3 to TRBJ2-7, with 16 bases that match TRBD2. The CDR3 sequence is 16 residues long. From germline, CDR1 is ENHRY and CDR2 SYGVKD. V trimming: 9 bases; J trimming: 5 bases; junction bases outside the gene matches: 10. The CDR3 loop reads CAMGTSGRALVDEQYF. DNA for the CDR3: TGTGCCATGGGGACTAGCGGGAGGGCTTTGGTCGACGAGCAGTACTTC.

The V and J genes are TRBV7-2 and TRBJ1-5; D not certain. The germline gives CDR1 SGHTA, CDR2 FQGNSA. Trimming cost V 6 bases and J 3 bases, with 15 bases left between them. The CDR3 sequence is 15 residues long. Written as DNA, the CDR3 is TGTGCCAGCAGTGCCCAGTTCCATCCCAATCAGCCCCAGCATTTT. Amino acid sequence: CASSAQFHPNQPQHF.

The chain has TRBV28 and TRBJ2-5; possibly TRBD1 for D (6 bases). The DNA end lines up better with TRBJ2-7; the J call may be wrong. CDR3 length: 12 amino acids. The germline V gene encodes CDR1 MDHEN and CDR2 SYDVKM. The CDR3: CASGQSAYEQYF. For the CDR3, the DNA is TGTGCCAGCGGACAGTCGGCTTACGAGCAGTACTTC.

This clone was seen more than once but under ten times. The gene calls are TRBV7-8 and TRBJ2-1; 9 nucleotides match TRBD2. The germline V gene has CDR1 SGHVS and CDR2 FQNEAQ. J lost 6 bases, V lost 4 bases, and 10 bases had no gene match. This CDR3 comprises 16 residues. CDR3 DNA sequence: TGTGCCAGCAGCTCAACCGGGACTAGCCGTCTCAATGAGCAGTTCTTC. Residues: CASSSTGTSRLNEQFF.

This chain links TRBV28 with TRBJ2-7; TRBD1 matches at 7 bases. CDR3 size: 16 residues. After removal of 6 bases from V and 4 bases from J, the junction contained 15 bases not matched to a gene. CDR1 and CDR2 (germline): MDHEN, SYDVKM. The CDR3 bases are TGTGCCAGCAGCCCCGGGTCCCACAGGGGCCCTTACGAGCAGTACTTC. Residues: CASSPGSHRGPYEQYF.

This rearrangement joins TRBV5-4 to TRBJ1-2, with D perhaps matching TRBD1 (6 bases). The CDR3 covers 12 residues. The germline V and J ends were trimmed by 8 bases and 7 bases, with 15 bases remaining between them. Per germline, CDR1 SGHNT and CDR2 YYREEE (reference sequence). This chain's CDR3 is CASTPGAGGYTF. CDR3 bases: TGTGCCAGTACCCCAGGGGCAGGTGGCTACACCTTC.

This clone turned up a few times. V is TRBV6-1 and J is TRBJ1-2; 9 bases are shared with TRBD1. The ends lost 10 bases at V and 3 bases at J; junction bases unmatched: 12. Germline CDR1 reads MNHNS; CDR2 reads SASEGT. This CDR3 spans 15 amino acids. Here the CDR3 DNA reads TGTGCCACTGAGACAGGGGGGTCTGGGTACTATGGCTACACCTTC. Amino acids: CATETGGSGYYGYTF.

The CDR3 nucleotides are TGTGCCAGTACCACCCAGGGGGGAGGAGAGCAGTACTTC. This codes for CASTTQGGGEQYF. The chain links TRBV19 to TRBJ2-7; D may be TRBD1 (7 bases). CDR1 and CDR2 from the germline V gene are LNHDA and SQIVND (reference sequence). This CDR3 is built from 13 residues. Trimming took 7 bases from V and 7 from J, leaving 17 bases between them.

The chain carries TRBV5-6 and TRBJ1-2, with D possibly TRBD1 on 6 matching bases. Trimming took off 4 bases at V and 5 bases at J, with 9 bases between the two ends. CDR1 SGHDT and CDR2 YYEEEE come from the germline V gene. CDR3 size: 12 residues. The CDR3 region is CASSIGQYGYTF. DNA for the CDR3: TGTGCCAGCAGCATAGGACAGTATGGCTACACCTTC.

This chain uses TRBV29-1 with TRBJ2-1; D remains unclear. Trimming removed 4 bases from V and 8 bases from J, with 6 bases in between. The CDR3 has 10 residues. The germline gives CDR1 SQVTM, CDR2 ANQGSEA. The CDR3 reads CSVAQYEQFF. The CDR3 bases are TGCAGCGTTGCCCAGTATGAGCAGTTCTTC.

This clone was recorded at least ten times. Other DNA sequences in the sample encode the same CDR3. The chain links TRBV11-1 to TRBJ2-7; D is undetermined. Germline CDR1 is SGHAT and CDR2 is FQDESV (reference sequence). This CDR3 has 12 residues. Trimming shortened V by 2 bases and J by 4 bases, and 6 bases separated the two germline ends. The CDR3 loop is CASSLSGYEQYF. CDR3 in DNA: TGTGCCAGCAGCTTATCCGGTTACGAGCAGTACTTC.

This chain connects TRBV6-5 to TRBJ2-7, with a possible D match to TRBD1 (6 bases). Germline V lookup: CDR1 MNHEY, CDR2 SVGAGI. CDR3 size: 15 residues. V lost 2 bases, J lost 3 bases, and 14 bases lay in between. The CDR3 sequence is CASSYTGGGGYEQYF. As DNA, the CDR3 is TGTGCCAGCAGTTACACGGGTGGGGGCGGCTACGAGCAGTACTTC.

The chain employs TRBV5-1 and TRBJ1-4, with 7 bases that match TRBD1. V lost 0 bases to trimming and J lost 2 bases; unmatched junction nucleotides: 4. CDR3 length equals 16 residues. Per the germline V gene, CDR1 is SGHRS and CDR2 is YFSETQ. The DNA of the CDR3 is TGCGCCAGCAGCTTGGGACCGGGACAGACTAATGAAAAACTGTTTTTT. This codes for CASSLGPGQTNEKLFF.

The J gene is TRBJ2-5, the V gene TRBV5-1; D gene ambiguous. Deletions cut 4 bases from V and 1 base from J, with 8 bases between. Germline-derived CDR1 and CDR2 are SGHRS and YFSETQ. The length of the CDR3 is 13 residues. Here the CDR3 reads CASSGDSQETQYF. In DNA form, the CDR3 reads TGCGCCAGCAGCGGTGACTCCCAAGAGACCCAGTACTTC.

The chain employs TRBV5-6 and TRBJ2-7; D is unclear. The CDR3 runs to 13 residues. In germline, CDR1 is SGHDT, CDR2 YYEEEE. Trimming took 0 bases from V and 3 from J, leaving 7 bases between them. The CDR3 DNA follows: TGTGCCAGCAGCTTGGGAAACGGCTACGAGCAGTACTTC. As protein: CASSLGNGYEQYF.

Ten or more counts support this clone. The chain couples TRBV7-9 to TRBJ2-1, with 7 bases identical to TRBD2. The ends lost 1 base at V and 10 bases at J; junction bases unmatched: 7. The CDR3 contains 14 residues. In germline, CDR1 is SEHNR, CDR2 FQNEAQ (reference sequence). CDR3 in amino acids: CASSLGRSGEEQFF. CDR3 coding DNA: TGTGCCAGCAGCTTAGGCCGAAGCGGGGAAGAGCAGTTCTTC. Variable domain in full (rest from reference TRBV7-9 and TRBJ2-1): DTGVSQNPRHKITKRGQNVTFRCDPISEHNRLYWYRQTLGQGPEFLTYFQNEAQLEKSRLLSDRFSAERPKGSFSTLEIQRTEQGDSAMYLCASSLGRSGEEQFFGPGTRLTVL.

This clone was recorded at least ten times. The CDR3 region is CATSRPSEGGNTIYF. Here the CDR3 DNA reads TGTGCCACCAGCAGACCCTCCGAGGGTGGAAACACCATATATTTT. The chain employs TRBV15 and TRBJ1-3; no reliable D call. The germline gives CDR1 LNHNV, CDR2 YYDKDF (reference sequence). V shed 2 bases and J shed 3 bases, with 11 bases lying between them. The CDR3 consists of 15 residues.

This rearrangement joins TRBV30 to TRBJ1-2, with D perhaps matching TRBD1 (5 bases). Germline V gives CDR1 GTSNPN, CDR2 SVGIG (reference sequence). The CDR3 is 14 residues long. V was trimmed by 0 bases and J by 3 bases, leaving 11 bases between them. The CDR3 DNA follows: TGTGCCTGGAGTGTAGGGGCGGGCGACTATGGCTACACCTTC. Translation gives CAWSVGAGDYGYTF.